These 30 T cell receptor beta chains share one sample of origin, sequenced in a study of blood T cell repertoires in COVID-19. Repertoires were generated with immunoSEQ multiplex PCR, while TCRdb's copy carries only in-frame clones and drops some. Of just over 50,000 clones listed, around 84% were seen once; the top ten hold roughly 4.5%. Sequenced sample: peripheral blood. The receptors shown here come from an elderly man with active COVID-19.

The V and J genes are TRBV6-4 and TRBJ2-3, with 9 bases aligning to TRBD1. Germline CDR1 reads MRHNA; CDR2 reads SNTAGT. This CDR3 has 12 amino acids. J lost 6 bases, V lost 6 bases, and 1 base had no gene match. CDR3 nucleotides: TGTGCCAGCAGAGGGACAGGGGATACGCAGTATTTT. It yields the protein CASRGTGDTQYF.

The CDR3 is CASSYGAGEQYF. Written as DNA, the CDR3 is TGTGCCAGCAGTTACGGGGCGGGAGAGCAGTACTTC. The chain recombines TRBV6-5 with TRBJ2-7; D possibly corresponds to TRBD2 (6 bases). This CDR3 is 12 amino acids long. Germline V gene lookup returns CDR1 MNHEY and CDR2 SVGAGI. Trimming shortened V by 2 bases and J by 7 bases, and 9 bases separated the two germline ends.

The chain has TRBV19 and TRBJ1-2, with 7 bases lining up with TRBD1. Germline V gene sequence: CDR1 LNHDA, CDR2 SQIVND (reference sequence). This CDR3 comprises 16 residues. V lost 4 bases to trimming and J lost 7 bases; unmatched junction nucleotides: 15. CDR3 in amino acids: CASSTGRQGRGGGYTF. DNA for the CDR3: TGTGCCAGTAGTACCGGAAGACAGGGAAGGGGTGGTGGCTACACCTTC.

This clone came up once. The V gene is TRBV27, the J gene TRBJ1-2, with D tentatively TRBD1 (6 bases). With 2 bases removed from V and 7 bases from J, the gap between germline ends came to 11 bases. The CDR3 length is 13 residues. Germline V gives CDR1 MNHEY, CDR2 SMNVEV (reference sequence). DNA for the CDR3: TGTGCCAGCAGTTTAGAGGCAGGGGTTGGCTACACCTTC. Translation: CASSLEAGVGYTF.

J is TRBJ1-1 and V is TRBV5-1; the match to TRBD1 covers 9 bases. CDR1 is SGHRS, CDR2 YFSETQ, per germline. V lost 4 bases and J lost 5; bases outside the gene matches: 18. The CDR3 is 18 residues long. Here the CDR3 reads CASSPPPGQGMVRTEAFF. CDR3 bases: TGCGCCAGCAGCCCGCCCCCGGGACAGGGAATGGTGCGGACTGAAGCTTTCTTT.

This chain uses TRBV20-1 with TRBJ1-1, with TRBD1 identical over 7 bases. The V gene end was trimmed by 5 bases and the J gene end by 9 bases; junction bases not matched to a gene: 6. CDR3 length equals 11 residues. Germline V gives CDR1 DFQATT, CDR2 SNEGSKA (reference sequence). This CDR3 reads CSAARGAKAFF. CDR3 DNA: TGCAGTGCTGCCAGGGGGGCTAAAGCTTTCTTT.

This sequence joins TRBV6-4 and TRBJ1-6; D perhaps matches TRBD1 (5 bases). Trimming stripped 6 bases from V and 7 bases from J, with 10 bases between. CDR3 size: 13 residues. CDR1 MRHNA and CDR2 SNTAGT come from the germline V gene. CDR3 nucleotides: TGTGCCAGCAGCGCCGACAGAAATTCACCCCTCCACTTT. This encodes CASSADRNSPLHF.

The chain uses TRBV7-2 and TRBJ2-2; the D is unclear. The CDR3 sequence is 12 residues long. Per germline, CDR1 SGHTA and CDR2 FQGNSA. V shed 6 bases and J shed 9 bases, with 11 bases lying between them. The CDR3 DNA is TGTGCCAGCAGTTGGAGTTTAAGGGAGCTGTTTTTT. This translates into CASSWSLRELFF.

The CDR3 here is CASSFTRTGTSKNIQYF. Written as DNA, the CDR3 is TGTGCCAGCAGCTTTACACGAACCGGGACTAGCAAAAACATTCAGTACTTC. This chain links TRBV5-6 with TRBJ2-4; 8 bases map to TRBD2. In germline, CDR1 is SGHDT, CDR2 YYEEEE. The CDR3 runs 17 residues. V was pared by 2 bases and J by 3 bases, with 10 bases of the junction left unmatched.

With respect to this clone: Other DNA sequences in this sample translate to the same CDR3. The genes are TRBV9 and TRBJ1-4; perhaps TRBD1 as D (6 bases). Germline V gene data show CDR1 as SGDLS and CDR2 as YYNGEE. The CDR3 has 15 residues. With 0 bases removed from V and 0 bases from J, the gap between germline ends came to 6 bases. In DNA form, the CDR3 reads TGTGCCAGCAGCGTAGCAGGGGCAACTAATGAAAAACTGTTTTTT. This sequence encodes CASSVAGATNEKLFF.

The CDR3 region is CASSLASGIPYEQYF. CDR3 bases: TGTGCCAGCAGTTTGGCTAGCGGGATTCCCTACGAGCAGTACTTC. The chain carries TRBV27 and TRBJ2-7, with TRBD2 identical over 9 bases. Germline CDR1 and CDR2: MNHEY and SMNVEV (reference sequence). The J segment lost 2 bases and the V segment lost 3 bases, leaving 5 bases of the junction unmatched. There are 15 residues in the CDR3.

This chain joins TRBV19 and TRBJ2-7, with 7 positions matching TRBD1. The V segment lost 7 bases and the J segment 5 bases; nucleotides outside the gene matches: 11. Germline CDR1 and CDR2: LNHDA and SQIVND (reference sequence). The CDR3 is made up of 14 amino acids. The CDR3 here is CASNEDRSRDEQYF. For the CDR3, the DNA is TGTGCCAGTAACGAGGACAGGTCTCGTGACGAGCAGTACTTC.

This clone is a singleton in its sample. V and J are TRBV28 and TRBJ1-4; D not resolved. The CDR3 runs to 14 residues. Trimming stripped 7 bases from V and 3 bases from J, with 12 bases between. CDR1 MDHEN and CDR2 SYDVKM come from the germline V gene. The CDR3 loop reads CASTPRGSNEKLFF. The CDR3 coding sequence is TGTGCCAGCACCCCCCGGGGATCTAATGAAAAACTGTTTTTT.

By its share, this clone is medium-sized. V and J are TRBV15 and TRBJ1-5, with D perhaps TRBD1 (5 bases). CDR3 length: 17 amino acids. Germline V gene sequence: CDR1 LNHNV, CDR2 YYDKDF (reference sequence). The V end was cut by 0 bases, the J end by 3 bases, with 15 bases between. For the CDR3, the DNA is TGTGCCACCAGCAGAGATTTTGGGGGGTCCCTCAATCAGCCCCAGCATTTT. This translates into CATSRDFGGSLNQPQHF. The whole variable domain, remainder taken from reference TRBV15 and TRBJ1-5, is DAMVIQNPRYQVTQFGKPVTLSCSQTLNHNVMYWYQQKSSQAPKLLFHYYDKDFNNEADTPDNFQSRRPNTSFCFLDIRSPGLGDTAMYLCATSRDFGGSLNQPQHFGDGTRLSIL.

The CDR3 reads CASSLGIPKRDWNYNEQFF. Written as DNA, the CDR3 is TGTGCCAGCAGCTTAGGTATCCCAAAGCGGGATTGGAACTACAATGAGCAGTTCTTC. The J gene is TRBJ2-1, the V gene TRBV11-2; 7 bases line up with TRBD2. The CDR3 runs to 19 residues. Germline V gives CDR1 SGHAT, CDR2 FQNNGV. V trimming: 1 base; J trimming: 3 bases; junction bases outside the gene matches: 15. Combining the CDR3 with reference TRBV11-2 and TRBJ2-1 gives the whole variable domain EAGVAQSPRYKIIEKRQSVAFWCNPISGHATLYWYQQILGQGPKLLIQFQNNGVVDDSQLPKDRFSAERLKGVDSTLKIQPAKLEDSAVYLCASSLGIPKRDWNYNEQFFGPGTRLTVL.

The CDR3 here is CASSSGQGYGYTF. In nucleotides, the CDR3 is TGTGCCAGCAGCTCAGGACAGGGTTATGGCTACACCTTC. The V gene is TRBV5-8, the J gene TRBJ1-2; 8 bases line up with TRBD1. Germline trimming cut 3 bases from V and 5 bases from J; bases unmatched to any gene: 3. The CDR3 runs to 13 residues. Germline V gives CDR1 SGHTS, CDR2 YDEGEE.

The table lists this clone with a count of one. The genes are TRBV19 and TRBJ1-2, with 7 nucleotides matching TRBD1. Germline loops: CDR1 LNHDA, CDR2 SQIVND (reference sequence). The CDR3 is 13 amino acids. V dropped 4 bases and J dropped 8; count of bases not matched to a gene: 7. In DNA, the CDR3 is TGTGCCAGTAGTACGACAGGGATATCAGGCTACACCTTC. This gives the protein CASSTTGISGYTF.

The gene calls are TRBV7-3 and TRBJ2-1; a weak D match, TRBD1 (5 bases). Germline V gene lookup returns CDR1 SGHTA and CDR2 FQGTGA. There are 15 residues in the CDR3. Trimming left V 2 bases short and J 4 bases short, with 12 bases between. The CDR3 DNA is TGTGCCAGCAGCTTAGTCCCGACAGAGTACAATGAGCAGTTCTTC. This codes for CASSLVPTEYNEQFF. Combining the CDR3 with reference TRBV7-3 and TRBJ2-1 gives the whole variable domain GAGVSQTPSNKVTEKGKYVELRCDPISGHTALYWYRQSLGQGPEFLIYFQGTGAADDSGLPNDRFFAVRPEGSVSTLKIQRTERGDSAVYLCASSLVPTEYNEQFFGPGTRLTVL.

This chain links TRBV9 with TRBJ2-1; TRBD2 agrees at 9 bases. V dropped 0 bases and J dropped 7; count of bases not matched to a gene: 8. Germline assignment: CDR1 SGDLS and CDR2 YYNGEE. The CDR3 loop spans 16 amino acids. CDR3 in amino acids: CASSVARASGANEQFF. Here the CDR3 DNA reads TGTGCCAGCAGCGTAGCACGGGCTAGCGGGGCTAATGAGCAGTTCTTC.

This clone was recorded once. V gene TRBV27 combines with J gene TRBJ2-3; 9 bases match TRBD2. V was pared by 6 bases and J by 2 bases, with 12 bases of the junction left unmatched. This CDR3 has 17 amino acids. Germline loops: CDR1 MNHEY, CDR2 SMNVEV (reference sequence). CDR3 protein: CASSPTPTSGTTDTQYF. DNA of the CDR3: TGTGCCAGCAGCCCCACCCCGACTAGCGGTACCACAGATACGCAGTATTTT.

As DNA, the CDR3 is TGTGCCTGGACAGGGGCTGGAAACACCATATATTTT. Translated: CAWTGAGNTIYF. The J gene is TRBJ1-3, the V gene TRBV30; a weak D match, TRBD1 (6 bases). CDR1 is GTSNPN and CDR2 is SVGIG in the germline V gene (reference sequence). Deletions cut 4 bases from V and 2 bases from J, with 6 bases between. CDR3 length: 12 amino acids. The full variable domain, in which reference TRBV30 and TRBJ1-3 provide the parts outside the CDR3, is SQTIHQWPATLVQPVGSPLSLECTVEGTSNPNLYWYRQAAGRGLQLLFYSVGIGQISSEVPQNLSASRPQDRQFILSSKKLLLSDSGFYLCAWTGAGNTIYFGEGSWLTVV.

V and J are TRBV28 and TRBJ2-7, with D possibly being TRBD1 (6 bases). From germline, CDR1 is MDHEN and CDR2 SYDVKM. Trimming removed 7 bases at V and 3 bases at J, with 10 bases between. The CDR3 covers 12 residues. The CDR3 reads CASTGQSYEQYF. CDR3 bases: TGTGCCAGCACCGGACAGAGCTACGAGCAGTACTTC.

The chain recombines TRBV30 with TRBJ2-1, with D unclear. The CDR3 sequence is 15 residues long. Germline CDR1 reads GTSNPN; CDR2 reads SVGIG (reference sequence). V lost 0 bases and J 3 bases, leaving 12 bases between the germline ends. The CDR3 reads CAWSVGYDRYNEQFF. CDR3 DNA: TGTGCCTGGAGTGTGGGCTATGACCGCTACAATGAGCAGTTCTTC.

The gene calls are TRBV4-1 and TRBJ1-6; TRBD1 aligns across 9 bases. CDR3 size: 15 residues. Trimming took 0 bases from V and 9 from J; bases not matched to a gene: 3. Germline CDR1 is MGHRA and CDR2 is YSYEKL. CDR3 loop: CASSQDTGGFSPLHF. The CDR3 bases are TGCGCCAGCAGCCAAGATACAGGGGGCTTTTCACCCCTCCACTTT.

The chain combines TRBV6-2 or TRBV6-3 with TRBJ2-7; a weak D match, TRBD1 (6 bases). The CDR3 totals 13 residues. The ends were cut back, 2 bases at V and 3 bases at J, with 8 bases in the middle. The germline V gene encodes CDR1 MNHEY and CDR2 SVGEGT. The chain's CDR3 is CASSYRTVYEQYF. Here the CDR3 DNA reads TGTGCCAGCAGTTACCGGACAGTCTACGAGCAGTACTTC.

This chain's CDR3 is CASSLSGQGNYGYTF. The CDR3 nucleotides are TGTGCCAGCAGTTTATCGGGACAGGGGAACTATGGCTACACCTTC. V and J are TRBV27 and TRBJ1-2, with TRBD1 matching 10 bases. The V and J ends lost 0 bases and 2 bases, in that order; junction bases with no gene match: 0. Germline CDR1 and CDR2: MNHEY and SMNVEV (reference sequence). The CDR3 runs to 15 residues.

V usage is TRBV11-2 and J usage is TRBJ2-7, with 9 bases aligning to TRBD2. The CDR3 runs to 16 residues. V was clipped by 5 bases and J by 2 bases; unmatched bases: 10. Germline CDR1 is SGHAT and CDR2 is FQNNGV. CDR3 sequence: CASSLMTSGIAYEQYF. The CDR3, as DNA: TGTGCCAGCAGCCTGATGACTAGCGGTATTGCCTACGAGCAGTACTTC.

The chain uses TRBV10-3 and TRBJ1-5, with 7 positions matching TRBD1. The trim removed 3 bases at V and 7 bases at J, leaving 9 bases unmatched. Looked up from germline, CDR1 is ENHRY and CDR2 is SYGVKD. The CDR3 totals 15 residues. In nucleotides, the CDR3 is TGTGCCATCAGTGATACAGGGGCCGAGGACCAGCCCCAGCATTTT. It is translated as CAISDTGAEDQPQHF.

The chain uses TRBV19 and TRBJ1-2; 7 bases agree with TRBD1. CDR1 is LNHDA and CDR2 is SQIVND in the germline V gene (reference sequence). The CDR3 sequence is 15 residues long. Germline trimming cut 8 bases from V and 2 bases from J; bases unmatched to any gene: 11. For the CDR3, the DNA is TGTGCCAGTCTGGGGGACAGACTGGGAAACTATGGCTACACCTTC. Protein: CASLGDRLGNYGYTF.

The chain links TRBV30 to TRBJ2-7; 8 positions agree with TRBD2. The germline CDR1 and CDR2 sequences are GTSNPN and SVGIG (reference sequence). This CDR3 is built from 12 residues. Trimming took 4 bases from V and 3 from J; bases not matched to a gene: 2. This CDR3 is CAWMGLDYEQYF. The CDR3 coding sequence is TGTGCCTGGATGGGACTAGACTACGAGCAGTACTTC.